This TCR beta chain was captured in a study of shared clonotypes between healthy human individuals. The wider study: Three plates were used per donor for CD4 naive, three for CD4 memory, two for CD8 naive and one for CD8 memory.

Sequenced by immunoSEQ multiplex PCR; TCRdb stores in-frame clones only, minus some. This table holds around 1.9 million clones, 93% found once. Whole-study results and caveats: Owing to a small donor count, the genetic and exposure-history diversity represented was limited.

Cells designated naive CD8 were CD45RO-negative and were positively selected for CCR7, with terminally differentiated effector memory CD45RA+ cells excluded. Nashville, Tennessee was home to all donors, who were Caucasian adults. As regards this clone: Its antigen is still unknown.

After removal of 3 bases from V and 3 bases from J, the junction contained 10 bases not matched to a gene. CDR1 SNHLY and CDR2 FYNNEI come from the germline V gene. The CDR3 runs 17 residues. Material for sequencing was naive CD8+ T cells from PBMCs. The rearrangement uses TRBV2 and TRBJ2-7; 11 positions match TRBD1. The TCR sequence derives from a young man in good health. Some clones in this sample may be carry-over from other donors' samples. The CDR3 region is CASSETRDRGSIYEQYF. DNA for the CDR3: TGTGCCAGCAGTGAGACTAGGGACAGGGGGTCCATCTACGAGCAGTACTTC.